This T cell receptor beta chain was identified in a study of tissue T cells after allogeneic stem cell transplantation. Whole-study context: Enrolled prospectively were adult allogeneic hematopoietic cell transplant recipients whose graft-versus-host disease was steroid-refractory. Study conclusions and caveats: Anatomically similar tissues had similar TCR repertoires within each patient. Across patients, clones rarely overlapped, yet motif clusters were shared tissue-specifically.

Turning to this clone: The antigen remains unidentified.

Germline V gene data show CDR1 as SGDLS and CDR2 as YYNGEE. V lost 0 bases and J lost 5; bases outside the gene matches: 7. The CDR3 covers 16 residues. TCRbeta CDR3 was sequenced at survey depth with template counts. Profiling relied on immunoSEQ multiplex PCR, and the TCRdb table lists in-frame clones only, not all of them. The data show some 45,000 clones, roughly 89% seen once. The TCR originated in a woman aged 40-69 years who later had graft-versus-host disease after an allogeneic stem cell transplant. The chain is built from TRBV9 and TRBJ2-3; TRBD1 matches 9 bases. The sequencing used blood, collected before transplantation. In DNA form, the CDR3 reads TGTGCCAGCAGCGTAGCCGGGACAGGGTTGGTAGATACGCAGTATTTT. This sequence encodes CASSVAGTGLVDTQYF.